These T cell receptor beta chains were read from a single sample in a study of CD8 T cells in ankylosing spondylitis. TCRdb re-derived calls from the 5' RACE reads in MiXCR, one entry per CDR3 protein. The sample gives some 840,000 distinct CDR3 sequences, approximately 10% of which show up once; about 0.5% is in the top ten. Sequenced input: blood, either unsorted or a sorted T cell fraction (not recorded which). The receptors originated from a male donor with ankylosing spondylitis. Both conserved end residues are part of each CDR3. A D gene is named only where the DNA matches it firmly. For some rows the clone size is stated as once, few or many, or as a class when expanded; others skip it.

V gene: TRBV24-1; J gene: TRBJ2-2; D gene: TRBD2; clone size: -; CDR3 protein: CATSDPSAGLYTGELFF; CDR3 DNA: TGTGCCACCAGTGATCCCTCAGCGGGGCTTTACACCGGGGAGCTGTTTTTT
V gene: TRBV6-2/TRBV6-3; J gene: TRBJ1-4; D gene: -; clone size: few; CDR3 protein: CASSYPAQKNEKLFF; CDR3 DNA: TGTGCCAGCAGTTACCCCGCTCAGAAAAATGAAAAACTGTTTTTT
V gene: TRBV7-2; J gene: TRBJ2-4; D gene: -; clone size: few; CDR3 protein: CASSLNIGRAAKNIQYF; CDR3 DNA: TGTGCCAGCAGCTTAAATATTGGCAGGGCTGCCAAAAACATTCAGTACTTC
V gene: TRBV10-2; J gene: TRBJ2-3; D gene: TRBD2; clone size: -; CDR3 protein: CASRNMGLAGADTQYF; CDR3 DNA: TGCGCCAGCAGGAATATGGGACTAGCGGGAGCAGATACGCAGTATTTT
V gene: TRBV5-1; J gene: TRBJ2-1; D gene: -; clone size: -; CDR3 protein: CASADGSYNEQFF; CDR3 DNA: TGCGCCAGCGCAGATGGCTCCTACAATGAGCAGTTCTTC
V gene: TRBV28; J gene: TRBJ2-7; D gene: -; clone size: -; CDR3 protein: CASSPTVTRSYEQYF; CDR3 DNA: TGTGCCAGCAGCCCGACAGTAACTCGGTCCTACGAGCAGTACTTC
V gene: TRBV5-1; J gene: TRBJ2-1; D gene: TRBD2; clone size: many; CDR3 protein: CASSLLAGVGNEQFF; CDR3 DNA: TGCGCCAGCAGCTTGTTAGCGGGAGTTGGCAATGAGCAGTTCTTC
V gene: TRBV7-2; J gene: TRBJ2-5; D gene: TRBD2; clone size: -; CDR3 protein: CASCFSGTIQETQYF; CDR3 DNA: TGTGCCAGCTGCTTTTCCGGGACTATTCAAGAGACCCAGTACTTC
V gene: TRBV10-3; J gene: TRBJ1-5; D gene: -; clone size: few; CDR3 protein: CAISESLGQPQHF; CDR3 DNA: TGTGCCATCAGTGAGTCGTTAGGTCAGCCCCAGCATTTT
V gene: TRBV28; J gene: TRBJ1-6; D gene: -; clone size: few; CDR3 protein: CATTLSGPNSPLHF; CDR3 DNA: TGTGCCACCACCCTGAGTGGACCCAATTCACCCCTCCACTTT
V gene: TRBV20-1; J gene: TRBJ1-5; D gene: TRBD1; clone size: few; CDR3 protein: CSARHRGFQPQHF; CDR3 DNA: TGCAGTGCTAGACACAGGGGTTTCCAGCCCCAGCATTTT
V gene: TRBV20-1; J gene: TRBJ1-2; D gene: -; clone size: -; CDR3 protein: CSAWGDFNYGYTF; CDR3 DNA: TGCAGTGCTTGGGGGGACTTTAACTATGGCTACACCTTC
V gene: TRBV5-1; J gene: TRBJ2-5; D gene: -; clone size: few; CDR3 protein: CASSFLQGRQETQYF; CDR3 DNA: TGCGCCAGCAGCTTTTTGCAGGGTCGGCAAGAGACCCAGTACTTC
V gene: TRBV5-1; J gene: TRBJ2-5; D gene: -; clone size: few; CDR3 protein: CASSPMSWETQYF; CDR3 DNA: TGCGCCAGCAGCCCGATGTCCTGGGAGACCCAGTACTTC
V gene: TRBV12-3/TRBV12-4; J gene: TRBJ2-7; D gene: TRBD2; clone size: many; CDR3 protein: CASSVEPGTSGGEQYF; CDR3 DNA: TGTGCCAGCAGTGTAGAACCCGGGACTAGCGGCGGCGAGCAGTACTTC
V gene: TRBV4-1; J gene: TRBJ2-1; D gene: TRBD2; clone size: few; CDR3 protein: CASSQREWGISYNEQFF; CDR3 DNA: TGCGCCAGCAGCCAGCGGGAGTGGGGAATCTCCTACAATGAGCAGTTCTTC
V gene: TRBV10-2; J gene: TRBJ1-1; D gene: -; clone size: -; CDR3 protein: CASSVSSNTEAFF; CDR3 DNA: TGCGCCAGCAGTGTTTCCTCGAACACTGAAGCTTTCTTT
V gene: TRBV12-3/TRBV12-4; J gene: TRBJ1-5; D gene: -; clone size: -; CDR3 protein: CASPRSGASQGHQPQHF; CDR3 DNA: TGTGCCAGCCCCCGGTCCGGGGCATCCCAAGGTCATCAGCCCCAGCATTTT
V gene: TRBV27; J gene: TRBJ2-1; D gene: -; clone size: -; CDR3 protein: CASSAAPSANSYNEQFF; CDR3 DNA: TGTGCCAGCAGTGCGGCGCCTAGCGCTAACTCCTACAATGAGCAGTTCTTC
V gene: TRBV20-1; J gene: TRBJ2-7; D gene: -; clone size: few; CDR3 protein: CSASGLSSYEQYF; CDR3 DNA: TGCAGTGCTAGCGGACTTAGCTCCTACGAGCAGTACTTC
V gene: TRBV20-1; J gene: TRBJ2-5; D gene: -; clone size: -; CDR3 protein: CSALTAGAETQYF; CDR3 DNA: TGCAGTGCCCTAACGGCAGGGGCGGAGACCCAGTACTTC
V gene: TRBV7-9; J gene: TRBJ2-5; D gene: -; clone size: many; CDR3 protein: CASGIIQETQYF; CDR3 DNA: TGTGCCAGCGGGATAATCCAAGAGACCCAGTACTTC
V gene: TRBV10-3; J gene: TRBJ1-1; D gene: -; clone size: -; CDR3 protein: CAISAGEGQGTEAFF; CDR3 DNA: TGTGCCATCAGTGCCGGGGAGGGGCAGGGCACTGAAGCTTTCTTT
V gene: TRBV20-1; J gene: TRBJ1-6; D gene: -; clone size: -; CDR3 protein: CSATGSYNSPLHF; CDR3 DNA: TGCAGTGCTACAGGGTCCTATAATTCACCCCTCCACTTT
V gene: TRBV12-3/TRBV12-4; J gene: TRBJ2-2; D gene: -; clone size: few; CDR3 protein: CASTLGGGDTGELFF; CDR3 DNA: TGTGCCAGCACCTTGGGGGGGGGCGACACCGGGGAGCTGTTTTTT
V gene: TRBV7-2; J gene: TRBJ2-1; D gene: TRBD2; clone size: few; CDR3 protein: CASSTTSGSIDEQFF; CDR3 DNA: TGTGCCAGCAGCACGACTAGCGGGAGTATAGATGAGCAGTTCTTC
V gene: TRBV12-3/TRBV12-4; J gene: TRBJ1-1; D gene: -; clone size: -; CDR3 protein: CASSFGGGVNTEAFF; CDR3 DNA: TGTGCCAGCAGTTTCGGGGGCGGAGTGAACACTGAAGCTTTCTTT
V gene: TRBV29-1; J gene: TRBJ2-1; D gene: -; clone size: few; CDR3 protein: CSVELIRSYNEQFF; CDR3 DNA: TGCAGCGTTGAATTAATTCGCTCCTACAATGAGCAGTTCTTC
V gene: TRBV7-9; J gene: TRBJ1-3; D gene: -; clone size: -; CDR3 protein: CASSSRASGNTIYF; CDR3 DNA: TGTGCCAGCAGCTCCAGGGCGTCCGGAAACACCATATATTTT
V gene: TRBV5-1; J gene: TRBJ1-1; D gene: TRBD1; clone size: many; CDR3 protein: CASSSGQGSDTEAFF; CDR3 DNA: TGCGCCAGCAGCTCCGGACAGGGGAGCGACACTGAAGCTTTCTTT
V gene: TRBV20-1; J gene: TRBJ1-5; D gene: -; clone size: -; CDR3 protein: CSAWGSTNQPQHF; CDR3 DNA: TGCAGTGCTTGGGGGAGTACTAATCAGCCCCAGCATTTT
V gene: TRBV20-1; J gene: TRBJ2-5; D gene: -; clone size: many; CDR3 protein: CSADNRAGMETQYF; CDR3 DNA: TGCAGTGCTGATAACAGGGCAGGGATGGAGACCCAGTACTTC
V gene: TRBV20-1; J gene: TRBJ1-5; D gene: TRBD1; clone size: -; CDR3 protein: CSASGTAKIYSNQPQHF; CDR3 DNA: TGCAGTGCCAGCGGGACAGCCAAAATTTATAGCAATCAGCCCCAGCATTTT
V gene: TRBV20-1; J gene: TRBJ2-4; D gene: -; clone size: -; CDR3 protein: CSASQGQIAKNIQYF; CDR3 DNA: TGCAGTGCTAGCCAGGGCCAAATAGCCAAAAACATTCAGTACTTC
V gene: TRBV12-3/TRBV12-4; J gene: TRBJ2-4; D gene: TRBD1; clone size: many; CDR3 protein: CASRTGGSWNIQYF; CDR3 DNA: TGTGCCAGCCGAACAGGGGGGTCATGGAACATTCAGTACTTC
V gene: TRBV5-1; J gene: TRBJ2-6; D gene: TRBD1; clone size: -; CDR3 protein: CASSRDRLYSGANVLTF; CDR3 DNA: TGCGCCAGCAGCCGGGACAGACTTTACTCTGGGGCCAACGTCCTGACTTTC
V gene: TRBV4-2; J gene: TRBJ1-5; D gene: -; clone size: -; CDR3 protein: CASSKKGAGKQPQHF; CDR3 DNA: TGTGCCAGCAGTAAGAAGGGCGCAGGGAAACAGCCCCAGCATTTT
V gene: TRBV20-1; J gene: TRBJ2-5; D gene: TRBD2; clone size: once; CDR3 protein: CCARIGLAGGGETQYF; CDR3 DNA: TGCTGTGCTAGAATAGGACTAGCGGGAGGAGGGGAGACCCAGTACTTC
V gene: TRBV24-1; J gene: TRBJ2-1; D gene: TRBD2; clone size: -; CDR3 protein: CATSDHGLASYNEQFF; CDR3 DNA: TGTGCCACCAGTGATCACGGACTAGCGAGCTACAATGAGCAGTTCTTC
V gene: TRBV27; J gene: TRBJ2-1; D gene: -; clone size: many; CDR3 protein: CASSFVLGYNEQFF; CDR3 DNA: TGTGCCAGCAGTTTCGTATTGGGGTACAATGAGCAGTTCTTC
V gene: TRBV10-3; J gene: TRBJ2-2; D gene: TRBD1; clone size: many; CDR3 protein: CAISPGTGGTGELFF; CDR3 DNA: TGTGCCATCAGCCCCGGGACAGGGGGAACCGGGGAGCTGTTTTTT
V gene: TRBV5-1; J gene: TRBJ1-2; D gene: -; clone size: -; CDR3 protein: CASSREGGNYGYTF; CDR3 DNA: TGCGCCAGCAGCCGAGAGGGTGGTAACTATGGCTACACCTTC
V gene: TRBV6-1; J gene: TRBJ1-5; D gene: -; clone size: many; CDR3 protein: CASIDVAARSDQPQHF; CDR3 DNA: TGTGCCAGCATCGACGTGGCAGCCCGATCGGATCAGCCCCAGCATTTT
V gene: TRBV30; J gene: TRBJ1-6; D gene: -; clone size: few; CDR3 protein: CAWSAGKDSPLHF; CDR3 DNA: TGTGCCTGGAGCGCGGGGAAAGATTCACCCCTCCACTTT
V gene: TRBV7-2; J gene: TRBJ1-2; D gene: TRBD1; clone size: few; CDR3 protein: CASSSRTGVEGYTF; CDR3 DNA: TGTGCCAGCAGCTCAAGGACAGGGGTGGAAGGCTACACCTTC
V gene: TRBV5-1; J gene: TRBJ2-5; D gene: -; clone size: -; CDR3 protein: CASSPYASQETQYF; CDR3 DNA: TGCGCCAGCAGCCCTTACGCCAGCCAAGAGACCCAGTACTTC
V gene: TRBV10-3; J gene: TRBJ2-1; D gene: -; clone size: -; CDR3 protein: CAIEDYPGDNEQFF; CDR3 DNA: TGTGCCATCGAGGACTATCCCGGGGACAATGAGCAGTTCTTC